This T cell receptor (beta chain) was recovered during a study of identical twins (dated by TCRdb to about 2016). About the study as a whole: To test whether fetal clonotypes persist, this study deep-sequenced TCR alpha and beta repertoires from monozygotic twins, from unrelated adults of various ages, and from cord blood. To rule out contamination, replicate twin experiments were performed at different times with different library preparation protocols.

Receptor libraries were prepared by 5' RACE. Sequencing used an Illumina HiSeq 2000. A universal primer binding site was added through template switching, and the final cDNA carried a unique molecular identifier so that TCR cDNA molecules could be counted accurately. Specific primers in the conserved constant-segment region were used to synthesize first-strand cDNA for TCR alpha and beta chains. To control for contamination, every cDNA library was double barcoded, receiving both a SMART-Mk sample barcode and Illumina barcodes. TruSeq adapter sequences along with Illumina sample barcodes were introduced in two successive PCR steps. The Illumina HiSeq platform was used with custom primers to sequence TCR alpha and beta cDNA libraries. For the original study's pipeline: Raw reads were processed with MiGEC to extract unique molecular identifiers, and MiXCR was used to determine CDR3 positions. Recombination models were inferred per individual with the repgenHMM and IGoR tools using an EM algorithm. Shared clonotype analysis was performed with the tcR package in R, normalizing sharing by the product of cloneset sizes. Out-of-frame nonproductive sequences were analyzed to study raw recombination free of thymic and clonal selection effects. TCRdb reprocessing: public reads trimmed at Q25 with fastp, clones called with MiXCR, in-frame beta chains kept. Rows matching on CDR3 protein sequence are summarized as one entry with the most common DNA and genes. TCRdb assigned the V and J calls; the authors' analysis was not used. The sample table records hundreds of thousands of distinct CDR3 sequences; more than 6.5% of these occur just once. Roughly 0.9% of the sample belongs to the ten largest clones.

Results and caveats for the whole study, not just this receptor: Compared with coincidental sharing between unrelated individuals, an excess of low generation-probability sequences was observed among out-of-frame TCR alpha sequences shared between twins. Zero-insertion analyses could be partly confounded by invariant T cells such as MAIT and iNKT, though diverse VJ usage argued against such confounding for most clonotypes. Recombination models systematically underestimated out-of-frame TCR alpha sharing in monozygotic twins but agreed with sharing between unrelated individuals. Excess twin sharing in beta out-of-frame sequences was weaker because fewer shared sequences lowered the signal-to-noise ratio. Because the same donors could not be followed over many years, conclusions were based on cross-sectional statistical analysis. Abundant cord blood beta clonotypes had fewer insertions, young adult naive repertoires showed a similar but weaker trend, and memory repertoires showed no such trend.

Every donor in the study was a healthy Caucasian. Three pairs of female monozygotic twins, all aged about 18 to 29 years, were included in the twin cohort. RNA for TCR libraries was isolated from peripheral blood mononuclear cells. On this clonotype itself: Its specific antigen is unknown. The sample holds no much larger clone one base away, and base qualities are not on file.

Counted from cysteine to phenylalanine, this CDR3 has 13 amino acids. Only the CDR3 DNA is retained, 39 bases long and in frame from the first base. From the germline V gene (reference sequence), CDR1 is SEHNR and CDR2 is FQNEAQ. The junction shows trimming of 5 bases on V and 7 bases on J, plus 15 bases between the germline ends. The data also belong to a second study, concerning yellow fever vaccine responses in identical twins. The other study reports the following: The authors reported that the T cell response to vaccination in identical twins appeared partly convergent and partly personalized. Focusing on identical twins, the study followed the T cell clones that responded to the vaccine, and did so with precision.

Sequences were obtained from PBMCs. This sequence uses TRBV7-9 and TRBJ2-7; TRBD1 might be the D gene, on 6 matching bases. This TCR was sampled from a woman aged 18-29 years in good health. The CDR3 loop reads CASSRPGGEEQYF. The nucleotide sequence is TGTGCCAGCAGCCGACCTGGGGGCGAAGAGCAGTACTTC.